This T cell receptor beta chain derives from a study of regulatory T cells in long-lasting Graves disease. CDR1 and CDR2 from the germline V gene are SEHNR and FQNEAQ (reference sequence). Trimming took off 1 base at V and 6 bases at J, with 15 bases between the two ends. The CDR3 sequence is 16 residues long. Time point: newly diagnosed GD, antithyroid drugs for less than 3 months. Extracted PBMC RNA gave rise to the TCR library. Researchers made TCR beta libraries by using iRepertoire HTBI primers and running Arm-PCR on CDR3 regions. Using its own MiXCR run on the multiplex PCR reads, TCRdb lists one record per CDR3 protein. The table records around 480,000 distinct CDR3 sequences, 16% of them present only once. The same data also went into a second study, on T cells in Graves' hyperthyroidism and ophthalmopathy. From that paper: Absence of ophthalmopathy progression within 18 months defined stable Graves' hyperthyroidism. RT-PCR in the first round (using the HTBI primer set) targeted the TCR CDR3.

The chain uses TRBV7-9 and TRBJ2-2, with D hard to call. Source: peripheral blood mononuclear cells (PBMCs), taken at new diagnosis, from a patient treated with antithyroid drugs. The TCR comes from a woman aged 35-65 years with Graves disease. This CDR3 reads CASSLEVQNPAGELFF. The CDR3 nucleotides are TGTGCCAGCAGCTTAGAGGTGCAGAATCCTGCCGGGGAGCTGTTTTTT.